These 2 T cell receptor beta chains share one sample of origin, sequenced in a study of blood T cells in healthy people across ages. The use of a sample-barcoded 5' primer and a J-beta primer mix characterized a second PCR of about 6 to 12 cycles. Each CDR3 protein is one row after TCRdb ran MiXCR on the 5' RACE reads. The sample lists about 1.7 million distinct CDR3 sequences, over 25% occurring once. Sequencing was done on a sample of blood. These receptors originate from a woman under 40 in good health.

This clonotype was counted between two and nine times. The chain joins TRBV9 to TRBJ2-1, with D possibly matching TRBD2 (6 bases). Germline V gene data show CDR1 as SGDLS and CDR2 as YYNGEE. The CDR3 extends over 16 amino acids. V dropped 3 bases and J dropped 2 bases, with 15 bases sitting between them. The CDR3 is CASSGGWDSTYNEQFF. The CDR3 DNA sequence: TGTGCCAGCAGCGGAGGGTGGGACTCCACCTACAATGAGCAGTTCTTC.

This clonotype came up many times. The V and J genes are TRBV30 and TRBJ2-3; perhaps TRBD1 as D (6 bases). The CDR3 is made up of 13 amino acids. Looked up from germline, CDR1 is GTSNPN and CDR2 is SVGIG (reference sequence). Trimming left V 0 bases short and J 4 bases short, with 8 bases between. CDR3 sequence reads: CAWSVQGSDTQYF. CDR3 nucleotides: TGTGCCTGGAGTGTACAGGGTTCAGATACGCAGTATTTT.